These 5 T cell receptor beta chains were all obtained from the same sample, sequenced in a study of cytomegalovirus exposure and HLA in healthy donors. Vbeta (60) and Jbeta (13) primers were used in the PCR. Method: immunoSEQ multiplex PCR; TCRdb's copy keeps in-frame clones and lacks some. The table includes roughly 100,000 clones, under 80% detected once. Sample: PBMCs. The receptors were gathered from a woman aged 40 to 50 in good health and CMV-seropositive.

The chain employs TRBV6-5 and TRBJ2-7; TRBD1 matches 8 bases. V lost 6 bases to trimming and J lost 5 bases; unmatched junction nucleotides: 6. CDR1 MNHEY and CDR2 SVGAGI come from the germline V gene. The length of the CDR3 is 13 residues. This CDR3 reads CASRRQGIDEQYF. Here the CDR3 DNA reads TGTGCCAGCAGACGACAGGGGATTGACGAGCAGTACTTC.

The gene calls are TRBV7-2 and TRBJ1-2; a possible D gene is TRBD1 (5 bases). Deletions cut 4 bases from V and 6 bases from J, with 15 bases between. The CDR3 spans 14 residues. Looked up from germline, CDR1 is SGHTA and CDR2 is FQGNSA. CDR3 protein: CASSSYGRDHGYTF. DNA of the CDR3: TGTGCCAGCAGCTCATATGGCAGGGATCATGGCTACACCTTC.

This chain connects TRBV10-3 to TRBJ1-5; D is undetermined. The CDR3 sequence is 14 residues long. V lost 9 bases and J 1 base, leaving 13 bases between the germline ends. Germline V gene sequence: CDR1 ENHRY, CDR2 SYGVKD. The CDR3 bases are TGTGCCATTTCCTCACTTCTGAGCAATCAGCCCCAGCATTTT. Translating it yields CAISSLLSNQPQHF.

This rearrangement joins TRBV4-2 to TRBJ2-5; D gene unclear. Between the trimmed V and J ends, which lost 2 bases and 1 base, there was a span of 8 bases. This CDR3 is 14 amino acids long. Germline loops: CDR1 LGHNA, CDR2 YNFKEQ. The DNA for the CDR3 is TGTGCCAGCAGCCAAACACCCCCCCAAGAGACCCAGTACTTC. Translating gives CASSQTPPQETQYF.

The chain joins TRBV18 to TRBJ2-5, with D uncertain. The CDR3 runs 13 residues. V was pared by 4 bases and J by 5 bases, with 11 bases between. Looked up from germline, CDR1 is KGHSH and CDR2 is LQKENI. CDR3 bases: TGTGCCAGCTCACTACCGTCCCGGGAGACCCAGTACTTC. It translates to CASSLPSRETQYF. Full variable domain (remainder filled in from reference TRBV18 and TRBJ2-5): NAGVMQNPRHLVRRRGQEARLRCSPMKGHSHVYWYRQLPEEGLKFMVYLQKENIIDESGMPKERFSAEFPKEGPSILRIQQVVRGDSAAYFCASSLPSRETQYFGPGTRLLVL.